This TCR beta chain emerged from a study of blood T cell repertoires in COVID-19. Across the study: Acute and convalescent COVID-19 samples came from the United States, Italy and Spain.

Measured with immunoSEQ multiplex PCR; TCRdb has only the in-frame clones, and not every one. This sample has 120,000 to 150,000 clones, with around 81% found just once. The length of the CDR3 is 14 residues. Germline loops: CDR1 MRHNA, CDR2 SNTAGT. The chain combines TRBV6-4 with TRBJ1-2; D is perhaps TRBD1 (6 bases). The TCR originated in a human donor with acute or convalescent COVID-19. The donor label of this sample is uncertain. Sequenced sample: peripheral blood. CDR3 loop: CGSAPGGHGSGYTF. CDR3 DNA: TGTGGTAGCGCACCTGGGGGACATGGGAGTGGCTACACCTTC.